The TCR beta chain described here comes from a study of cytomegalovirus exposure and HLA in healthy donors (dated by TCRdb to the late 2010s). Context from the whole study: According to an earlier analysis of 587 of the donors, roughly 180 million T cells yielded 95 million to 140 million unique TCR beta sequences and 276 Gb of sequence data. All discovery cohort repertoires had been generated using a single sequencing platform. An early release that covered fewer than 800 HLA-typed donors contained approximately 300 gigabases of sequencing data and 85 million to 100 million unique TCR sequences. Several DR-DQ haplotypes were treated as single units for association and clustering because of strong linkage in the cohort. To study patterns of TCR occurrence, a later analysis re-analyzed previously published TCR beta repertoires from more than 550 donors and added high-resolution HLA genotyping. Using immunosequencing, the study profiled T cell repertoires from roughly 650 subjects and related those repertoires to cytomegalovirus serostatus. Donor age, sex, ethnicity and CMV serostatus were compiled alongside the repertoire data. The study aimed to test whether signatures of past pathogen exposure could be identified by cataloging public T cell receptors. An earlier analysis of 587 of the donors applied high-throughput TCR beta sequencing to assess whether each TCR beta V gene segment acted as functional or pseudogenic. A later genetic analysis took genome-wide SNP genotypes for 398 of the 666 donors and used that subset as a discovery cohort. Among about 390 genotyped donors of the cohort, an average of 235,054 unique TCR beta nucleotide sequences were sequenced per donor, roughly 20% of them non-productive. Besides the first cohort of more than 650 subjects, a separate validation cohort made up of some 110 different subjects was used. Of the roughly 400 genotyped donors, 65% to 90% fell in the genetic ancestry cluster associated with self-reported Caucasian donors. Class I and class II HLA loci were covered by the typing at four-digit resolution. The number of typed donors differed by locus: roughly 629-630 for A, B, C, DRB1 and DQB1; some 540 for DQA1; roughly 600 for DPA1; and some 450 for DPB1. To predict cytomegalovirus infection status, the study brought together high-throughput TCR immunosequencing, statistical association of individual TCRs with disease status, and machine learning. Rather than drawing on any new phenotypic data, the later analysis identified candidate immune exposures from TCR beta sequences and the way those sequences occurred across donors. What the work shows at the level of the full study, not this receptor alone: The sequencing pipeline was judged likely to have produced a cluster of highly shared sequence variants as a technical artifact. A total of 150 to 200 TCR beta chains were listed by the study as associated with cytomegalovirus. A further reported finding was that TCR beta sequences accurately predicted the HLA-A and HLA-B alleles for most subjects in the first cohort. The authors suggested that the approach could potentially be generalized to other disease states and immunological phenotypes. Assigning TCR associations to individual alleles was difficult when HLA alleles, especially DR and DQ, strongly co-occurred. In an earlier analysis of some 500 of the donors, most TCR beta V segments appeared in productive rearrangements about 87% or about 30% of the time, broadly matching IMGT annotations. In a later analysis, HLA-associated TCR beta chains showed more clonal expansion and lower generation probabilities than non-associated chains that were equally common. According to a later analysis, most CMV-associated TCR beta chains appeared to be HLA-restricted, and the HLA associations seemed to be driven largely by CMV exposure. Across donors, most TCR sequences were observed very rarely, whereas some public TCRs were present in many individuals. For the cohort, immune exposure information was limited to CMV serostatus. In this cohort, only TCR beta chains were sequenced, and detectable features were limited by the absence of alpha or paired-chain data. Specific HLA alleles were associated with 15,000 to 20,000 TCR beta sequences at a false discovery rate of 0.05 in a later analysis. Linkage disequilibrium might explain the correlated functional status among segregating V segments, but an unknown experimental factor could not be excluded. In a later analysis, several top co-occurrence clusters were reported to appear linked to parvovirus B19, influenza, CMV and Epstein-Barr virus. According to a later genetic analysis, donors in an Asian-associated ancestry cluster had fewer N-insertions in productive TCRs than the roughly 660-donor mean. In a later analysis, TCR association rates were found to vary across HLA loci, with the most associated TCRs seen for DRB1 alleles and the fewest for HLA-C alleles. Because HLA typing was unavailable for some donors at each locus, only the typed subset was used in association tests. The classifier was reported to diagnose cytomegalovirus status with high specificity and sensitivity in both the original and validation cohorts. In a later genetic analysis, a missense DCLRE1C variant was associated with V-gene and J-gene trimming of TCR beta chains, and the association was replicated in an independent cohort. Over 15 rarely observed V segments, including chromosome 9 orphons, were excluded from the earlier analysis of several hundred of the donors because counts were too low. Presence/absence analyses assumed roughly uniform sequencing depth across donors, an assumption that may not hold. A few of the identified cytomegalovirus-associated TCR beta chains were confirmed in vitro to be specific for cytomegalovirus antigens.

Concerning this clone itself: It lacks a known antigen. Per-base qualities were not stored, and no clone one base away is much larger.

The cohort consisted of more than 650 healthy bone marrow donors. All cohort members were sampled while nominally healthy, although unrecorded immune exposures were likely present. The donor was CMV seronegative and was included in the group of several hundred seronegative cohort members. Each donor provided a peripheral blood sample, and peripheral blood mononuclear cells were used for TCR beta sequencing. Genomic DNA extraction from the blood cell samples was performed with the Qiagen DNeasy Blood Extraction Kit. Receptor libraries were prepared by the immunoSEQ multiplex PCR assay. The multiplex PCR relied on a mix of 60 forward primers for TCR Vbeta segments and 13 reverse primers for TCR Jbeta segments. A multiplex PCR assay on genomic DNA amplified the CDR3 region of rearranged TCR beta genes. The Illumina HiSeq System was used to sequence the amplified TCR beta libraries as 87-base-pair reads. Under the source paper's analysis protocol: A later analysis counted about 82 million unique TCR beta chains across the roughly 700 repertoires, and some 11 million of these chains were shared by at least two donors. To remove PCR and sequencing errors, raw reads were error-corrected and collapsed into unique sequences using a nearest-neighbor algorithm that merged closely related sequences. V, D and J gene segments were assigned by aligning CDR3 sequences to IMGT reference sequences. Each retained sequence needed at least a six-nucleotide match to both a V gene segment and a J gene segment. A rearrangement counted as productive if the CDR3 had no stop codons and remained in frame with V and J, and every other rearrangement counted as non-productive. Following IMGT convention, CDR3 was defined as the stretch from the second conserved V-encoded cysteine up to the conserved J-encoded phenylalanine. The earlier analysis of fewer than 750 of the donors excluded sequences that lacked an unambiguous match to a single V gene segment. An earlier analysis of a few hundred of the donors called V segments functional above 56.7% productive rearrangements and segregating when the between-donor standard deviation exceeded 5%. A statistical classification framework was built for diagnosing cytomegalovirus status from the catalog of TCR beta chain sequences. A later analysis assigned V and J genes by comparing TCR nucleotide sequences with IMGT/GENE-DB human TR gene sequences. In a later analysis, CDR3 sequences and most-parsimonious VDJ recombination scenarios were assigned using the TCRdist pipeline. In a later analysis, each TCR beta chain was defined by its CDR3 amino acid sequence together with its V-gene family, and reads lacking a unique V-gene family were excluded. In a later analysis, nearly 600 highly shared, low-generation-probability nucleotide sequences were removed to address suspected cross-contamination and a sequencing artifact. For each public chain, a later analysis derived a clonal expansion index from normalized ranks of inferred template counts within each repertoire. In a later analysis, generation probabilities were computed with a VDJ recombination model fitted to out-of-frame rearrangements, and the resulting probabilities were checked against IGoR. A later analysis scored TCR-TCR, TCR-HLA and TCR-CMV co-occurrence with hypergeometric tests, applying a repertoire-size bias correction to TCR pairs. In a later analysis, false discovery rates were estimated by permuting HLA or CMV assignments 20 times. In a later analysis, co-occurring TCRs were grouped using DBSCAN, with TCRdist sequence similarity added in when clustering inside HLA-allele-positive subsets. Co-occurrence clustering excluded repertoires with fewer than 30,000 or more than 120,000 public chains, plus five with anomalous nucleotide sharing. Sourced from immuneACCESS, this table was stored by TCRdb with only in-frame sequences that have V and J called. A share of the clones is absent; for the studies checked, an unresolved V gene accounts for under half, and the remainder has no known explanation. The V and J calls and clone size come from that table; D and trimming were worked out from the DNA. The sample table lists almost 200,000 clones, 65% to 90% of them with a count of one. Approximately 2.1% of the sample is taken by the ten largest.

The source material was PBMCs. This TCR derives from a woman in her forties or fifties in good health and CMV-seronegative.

The DNA sequence is given as TGTGCCAGCACTTCAGGACAGGGGACAGATACGCAGTATTTT. Translated, this gives CASTSGQGTDTQYF. Recombination linked TRBV27 to TRBJ2-3; 9 bases in the junction line up with TRBD1. The CDR3 numbers 14 residues from cysteine through phenylalanine. Here the CDR3 DNA is all that survives: 42 bases in frame from base 1. V loses 7 bases at its end and J loses 3 bases; junction bases beyond the gene matches: 5. Reading the germline V gene (reference sequence) gives CDR1 MNHEY and CDR2 SMNVEV.